Each of the 7 T cell receptor beta chains below was sequenced from the same sample in a study of T cells in Graves' hyperthyroidism and ophthalmopathy. Template material for amplifying TCR beta CDR3 regions consisted of RNA transcripts. Using the HTBI primer set, a first-round RT-PCR was run on the TCR CDR3. MiXCR, run by TCRdb on the multiplex PCR reads, gives a single entry per CDR3 protein. The profile shows fewer than 650,000 distinct CDR3 sequences, approximately 15% of them singletons. Sequencing input: blood. The receptors derive from a woman between 18 and 29 years old with Graves' ophthalmopathy.

This clonotype occurred many times. This rearrangement joins TRBV28 to TRBJ1-2; TRBD1 is a possible D gene (5 bases). The CDR3 loop spans 14 amino acids. V was trimmed by 6 bases and J by 6 bases, leaving 17 bases between them. Germline V gene data show CDR1 as MDHEN and CDR2 as SYDVKM. The DNA for the CDR3 is TGTGCCAGCAGCCTATCAGGGACTTGGGATGGCTACACCTTC. The encoded protein is CASSLSGTWDGYTF.

This clonotype was seen many times. This sequence joins TRBV12-3 or TRBV12-4 and TRBJ2-5; no reliable D call. Trimming removed 2 bases at V and 5 bases at J, with 15 bases between. This CDR3 contains 15 residues. In DNA, the CDR3 is TGTGCCAGCAGTTTAAGGGAACGGCACGGGGAGACCCAGTACTTC. Translating it yields CASSLRERHGETQYF.

This clonotype was found many times. The genes are TRBV13 and TRBJ2-7; 14 positions match TRBD2. The germline CDR1 and CDR2 sequences are PRHDT and FYEKMQ (reference sequence). The CDR3 covers 16 residues. With 5 bases clipped from V and 5 bases from J, the junction kept 8 bases outside the gene matches. The CDR3 spells CASSRGTSGSRNEQYF. CDR3 nucleotides: TGTGCCAGCAGCCGGGGGACTAGCGGGAGCCGAAACGAGCAGTACTTC.

Only a few counts were recorded for this clonotype. The chain uses TRBV4-3 and TRBJ1-1, with 7 bases fitting TRBD1. The CDR3 extends over 13 amino acids. With 2 bases clipped from V and 4 bases from J, the junction kept 1 base outside the gene matches. Per the germline V gene, CDR1 is LGHNA and CDR2 is YSLEER. CDR3 protein: CASSQYRGTEAFF. The CDR3 region has the DNA TGCGCCAGCAGCCAATACAGGGGCACTGAAGCTTTCTTT.

The chain uses TRBV9 and TRBJ1-2; D gene unclear. Between the trimmed V and J ends, which lost 4 bases and 10 bases, there was a span of 14 bases. Germline lookup yields CDR1 SGDLS and CDR2 YYNGEE. The CDR3 sequence is 12 residues long. The CDR3 sequence is CASSNRAYTYTF. The DNA for the CDR3 is TGTGCCAGCAGCAATAGGGCTTATACCTACACCTTC.

This chain joins TRBV4-1 and TRBJ2-3, with 14 bases that match TRBD2. CDR1 MGHRA and CDR2 YSYEKL come from the germline V gene. The CDR3 consists of 18 residues. V shed 4 bases, J shed 3 bases, and the junction held 9 bases outside the gene matches. The CDR3, as DNA: TGCGCCAGCAGCCCCCGACTAGCGGGAGGGTATGGTACAGATACGCAGTATTTT. Translating gives CASSPRLAGGYGTDTQYF.

This clonotype was detected many times. J is TRBJ2-2 and V is TRBV29-1; maybe TRBD1 (5 bases). This CDR3 has 14 amino acids. V was pared by 6 bases and J by 1 base, with 12 bases between. Germline V gene data show CDR1 as SQVTM and CDR2 as ANQGSEA. CDR3 amino acids: CSVDPQGNTGELFF. The CDR3 DNA reads as TGCAGCGTCGACCCCCAGGGGAACACCGGGGAGCTGTTTTTT.